These T cell receptor beta chains were read from a single sample in a study of blood T cell repertoires in COVID-19. Clones were sequenced by immunoSEQ multiplex PCR, and TCRdb holds only the in-frame ones, with some missing. Of nearly 80,000 clones listed, roughly 80% are singletons. The sample taken for sequencing was peripheral blood. The receptors come from a woman in her 70s with acute or convalescent COVID-19. Each CDR3 is given with its conserved first and last residue. The D gene is left open where the match is weak. The size of a clone is reported for some rows only, either as once, few or many, or as a class for expanded clones.

clone_size j_call v_call d_call cdr3_aa cdr3_nt
- TRBJ2-1 TRBV19 TRBD1 CASSRTGGYNEQFF TGTGCCAGTAGTCGGACAGGGGGCTACAATGAGCAGTTCTTC
- TRBJ2-7 TRBV9 - CASSASTTGVYEQYF TGTGCCAGCAGCGCCTCCACTACGGGGGTCTACGAGCAGTACTTC
- TRBJ1-2 TRBV30 - CAWSHPSLNYGYTF TGTGCCTGGAGCCACCCGAGTTTGAACTATGGCTACACCTTC
- TRBJ1-3 TRBV2 TRBD1 CAQGTGGFSGNTIYF TGTGCGCAGGGGACAGGGGGATTCTCTGGAAACACCATATATTTT
- TRBJ2-2 TRBV10-3 - CAIEGRNTGELFF TGTGCCATTGAGGGTAGGAACACCGGGGAGCTGTTTTTT
- TRBJ2-2 TRBV7-9 TRBD2 CASSRTSGMGAGELFF TGTGCCAGCAGCCGGACTAGCGGGATGGGCGCCGGGGAGCTGTTTTTT
- TRBJ2-7 TRBV5-6 TRBD2 CASSVALTSGRNEQYF TGTGCCAGCAGCGTAGCCCTTACTAGCGGGAGGAACGAGCAGTACTTC
- TRBJ1-2 TRBV29-1 - CSVVSEIGSSYGYTF TGCAGCGTTGTATCCGAAATTGGCAGTTCCTATGGCTACACCTTC
- TRBJ2-5 TRBV19 TRBD1 CASSQGARGETQYF TGTGCCAGTAGTCAGGGGGCACGGGGAGAGACCCAGTACTTC
- TRBJ2-1 TRBV6-2/TRBV6-3 - CVSSYTDFTGEQFF TGTGTCAGCAGTTACACGGACTTTACTGGTGAGCAGTTCTTC
- TRBJ2-7 TRBV6-6 TRBD2 CASGLAVYEQYF TGTGCCAGCGGACTAGCGGTCTACGAGCAGTACTTC
- TRBJ2-3 TRBV5-1 - CASSFSRSGDTQYF TGCGCCAGCAGCTTTTCCAGGTCTGGAGATACGCAGTATTTT
once TRBJ2-7 TRBV29-1 - CSDTTAFRGEQYF TGCAGCGATACGACAGCTTTCCGTGGCGAGCAGTACTTC
- TRBJ1-1 TRBV3-1/TRBV3-2 - CASSHTPNLNTEAFF TGTGCCAGCAGCCACACCCCGAACTTGAACACTGAAGCTTTCTTT
once TRBJ1-2 TRBV5-6 TRBD1 CASSSDRGLYGYTF TGTGCCAGCAGCTCCGACAGGGGGCTCTATGGCTACACCTTC
- TRBJ2-1 TRBV14 TRBD1 CASSQDPAGTGNEQFF TGTGCCAGCAGCCAAGATCCCGCCGGGACAGGGAATGAGCAGTTCTTC
- TRBJ2-7 TRBV6-5 TRBD2 CASSPKQTSGSSQYF TGTGCCAGCAGCCCAAAACAGACTAGCGGGAGTTCACAGTACTTC
- TRBJ2-5 TRBV2 - CASDFGTNQETQYF TGTGCCAGCGACTTCGGGACAAACCAAGAGACCCAGTACTTC
- TRBJ1-1 TRBV2 TRBD1 CASRGGLRTGVTEAFF TGTGCCAGCAGGGGTGGTTTAAGGACAGGTGTGACTGAAGCTTTCTTT
once TRBJ2-7 TRBV18 TRBD1 CASSPGDSYEQYF TGTGCCAGCTCACCCGGGGACAGCTACGAGCAGTACTTC
- TRBJ2-3 TRBV6-2/TRBV6-3 TRBD2 CASSYSASGTADTQYF TGTGCCAGCAGTTACTCGGCTAGCGGGACGGCAGATACGCAGTATTTT
- TRBJ1-2 TRBV5-1 TRBD1 CASSLEAGGYYGYTF TGCGCCAGCAGCTTGGAGGCAGGGGGCTACTATGGCTACACCTTC
- TRBJ1-5 TRBV6-5 - CASKQGYSNQPQHF TGTGCCAGCAAGCAGGGCTATAGCAATCAGCCCCAGCATTTT
- TRBJ2-7 TRBV30 TRBD2 CASGLASREQYF TGTGCCTCGGGACTAGCTTCTAGGGAGCAGTACTTC
- TRBJ2-6 TRBV5-1 - CASSMRVSGANVLTF TGCGCCAGCAGCATGAGAGTCTCTGGGGCCAACGTCCTGACTTTC
- TRBJ1-3 TRBV7-9 - CASSLPLGTLGNTIYF TGTGCCAGCAGCCTCCCCTTGGGGACTCTTGGAAACACCATATATTTT